This TCR beta chain was identified during a study of CD8 T cells in Susac syndrome. Findings and caveats of the study: That the number of individuals in its TCR sequencing and HLA analysis was relatively small was acknowledged by the study.

Trimming removed 6 bases at V and 2 bases at J, with 10 bases between. CDR1 ENHRY and CDR2 SYGVKD come from the germline V gene. The CDR3 is made up of 14 amino acids. The RNA input was about 0.5 to 1 ug, and it was reverse transcribed with random hexamers. Amplification of TCR beta CDR3 spanned 54 Vbeta and 13 Jbeta via immunoSEQ multiplex PCR. TCRdb reanalysed the immunoSEQ multiplex PCR reads using MiXCR and keeps one entry per CDR3 protein. The sample holds 200,000 to 300,000 distinct CDR3 sequences; 95% to 97% are singletons and the top ten take about 0.1%. FACS enriched CD8+ TEMRA cells, while bulk CD8+ and CD4+ were negatively isolated. Turning to this clonotype: Its antigen is unknown.

The receptor was derived from a human donor with Susac syndrome. Specimen: CD4+ T cells from PBMCs. The chain couples TRBV10-3 to TRBJ1-4; D is uncertain. The CDR3 nucleotides are TGTGCCATCAGCTCGGCAGGTACTAATGAAAAACTGTTTTTT. Residues: CAISSAGTNEKLFF.